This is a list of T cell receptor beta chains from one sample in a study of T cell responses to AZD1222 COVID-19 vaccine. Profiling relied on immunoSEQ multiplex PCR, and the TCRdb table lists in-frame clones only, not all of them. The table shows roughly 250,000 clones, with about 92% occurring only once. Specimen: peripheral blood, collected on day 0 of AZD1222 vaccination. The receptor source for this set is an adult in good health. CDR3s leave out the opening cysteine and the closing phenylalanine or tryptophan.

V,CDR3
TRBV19,ASSPTSGTLYSPLH
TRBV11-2,ASSFSQGTPYEQY
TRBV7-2,ASSLARETYEQY
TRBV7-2,ASSFLGYSYNEQF
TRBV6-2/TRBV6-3,ASSHGDRRGNEQY
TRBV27,ASRIGLAGSYEQY
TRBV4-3,ASSRTSGTYNEQF
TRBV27,ASSLNRGTEAF
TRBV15,ATSGRGGSYEAF
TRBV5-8,ASSKTSIRYEQY
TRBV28,ASRNAVPTPRTEAF
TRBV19,ASSPDGGTGMDGYT
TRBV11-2,ASSLIEGDAYNEQF
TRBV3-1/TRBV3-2,ASSRGRGTGELF
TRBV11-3,ASSLAGQNTGELF